These 27 T cell receptor beta chains share one sample of origin, sequenced in a study of chemoradiotherapy in HPV16-positive cancers. Profiled with immunoSEQ multiplex PCR; TCRdb holds only in-frame clones, not every one. Here the sample spans approximately 35,000 clones, about 90% being singletons. The material was blood, obtained from a patient who underwent chemoradiotherapy. These receptors all stem from a human donor with HPV-associated anogenital cancer.

The chain has TRBV11-2 and TRBJ1-2; D is uncertain. The CDR3 contains 13 residues. The V end was cut by 5 bases, the J end by 6 bases, with 13 bases between. Germline V CDR1 and CDR2: SGHAT, FQNNGV. The CDR3 DNA follows: TGTGCCAGCAGCCTTACGCTCGGAAATGGCTACACCTTC. Encoded protein: CASSLTLGNGYTF. Full variable domain (outside the CDR3, taken from reference TRBV11-2 and TRBJ1-2): EAGVAQSPRYKIIEKRQSVAFWCNPISGHATLYWYQQILGQGPKLLIQFQNNGVVDDSQLPKDRFSAERLKGVDSTLKIQPAKLEDSAVYLCASSLTLGNGYTFGSGTRLTVV.

The rearrangement links TRBV4-1 to TRBJ2-3; no clear D gene. This CDR3 contains 14 residues. Germline V gene data show CDR1 as MGHRA and CDR2 as YSYEKL. Trimming took 5 bases from V and 2 from J, leaving 11 bases between them. Here the CDR3 DNA reads TGCGCCAGCAGCGGTACGGTCCCCACAGATACGCAGTATTTT. Its translation: CASSGTVPTDTQYF.

The CDR3 nucleotides are TGTGCCAGCACCAGTCTAGCGGGGGGGCGCTCCTACAATGAGCAGTTCTTC. Its protein product is CASTSLAGGRSYNEQFF. This chain connects TRBV5-6 to TRBJ2-1; TRBD2 matches 12 bases. This CDR3 is 17 amino acids long. Germline V lookup: CDR1 SGHDT, CDR2 YYEEEE. V lost 6 bases and J lost 0; bases outside the gene matches: 7.

The chain combines TRBV27 with TRBJ1-5; 10 bases are shared with TRBD1. Germline CDR1 and CDR2: MNHEY and SMNVEV (reference sequence). The V segment lost 1 base and the J segment 3 bases; nucleotides outside the gene matches: 3. The CDR3 runs to 16 residues. This CDR3 is CASSLYGTGDNQPQHF. DNA of the CDR3: TGTGCCAGCAGTTTATACGGGACAGGGGACAATCAGCCCCAGCATTTT.

The chain combines TRBV25-1 with TRBJ2-7; D gene uncertain. Germline CDR1 reads MGHDK; CDR2 reads SYGVNS. V shed 4 bases and J shed 4 bases, with 5 bases lying between them. This CDR3 contains 11 residues. DNA for the CDR3: TGTGCCAGCAGTGTTTCGTACGAGCAGTACTTC. Translating it yields CASSVSYEQYF.

The V and J genes are TRBV4-3 and TRBJ2-7; 7 bases agree with TRBD1. V trimming: 1 base; J trimming: 0 bases; junction bases outside the gene matches: 0. The germline CDR1 and CDR2 sequences are LGHNA and YSLEER. This CDR3 spans 14 amino acids. CDR3 amino acids: CASSQGQGSYEQYF. CDR3 bases: TGCGCCAGCAGCCAAGGACAGGGCTCCTACGAGCAGTACTTC.

The chain carries TRBV21-1 and TRBJ2-3; the table assigns TRBD2, which was not confirmed against the DNA. TRBV21-1 is listed as a pseudogene. This CDR3 contains 14 residues. CDR3 bases: TGTGCCACCGGGGGACTAGCGGGGGCAGATACGCAGTATTTT. Translation gives CATGGLAGADTQYF.

The chain combines TRBV27 with TRBJ2-7, with D perhaps TRBD1 (5 bases). Trimming stripped 4 bases from V and 5 bases from J, with 15 bases between. CDR3 length equals 14 residues. Germline V CDR1 and CDR2: MNHEY, SMNVEV (reference sequence). Here the CDR3 DNA reads TGTGCCAGCAGTTCACGGGTGTCAGGGAACGAGCAGTACTTC. Protein sequence: CASSSRVSGNEQYF.

This rearrangement joins TRBV5-4 to TRBJ2-1; 11 bases are shared with TRBD2. J gave up 0 bases and V 4 bases, and 6 bases lay outside the gene matches. This CDR3 has 17 amino acids. The germline gives CDR1 SGHNT, CDR2 YYREEE (reference sequence). The CDR3 sequence: CASSHPTSGSSYNEQFF. The CDR3 DNA reads as TGTGCCAGCAGCCACCCCACTAGCGGGAGCTCCTACAATGAGCAGTTCTTC.

This chain uses TRBV18 with TRBJ2-3; D is ambiguous. The CDR3 extends over 13 amino acids. Germline V gene data show CDR1 as KGHSH and CDR2 as LQKENI. V lost 3 bases and J 4 bases, leaving 8 bases between the germline ends. The CDR3 here is CASSPYGPDTQYF. The CDR3 DNA reads TGTGCCAGCTCACCCTACGGGCCAGATACGCAGTATTTT.

The V and J genes are TRBV9 and TRBJ1-2; no firm D call. CDR3 length: 15 amino acids. The V and J ends lost 7 bases and 4 bases respectively, with 20 bases between them. Germline CDR1 is SGDLS and CDR2 is YYNGEE. In DNA form, the CDR3 reads TGTGCCAGCTCTCCTCTCGCTGGACGGGCCTATGGCTACACCTTC. Translated, it gives CASSPLAGRAYGYTF. Drawing the rest from reference TRBV9 and TRBJ1-2, the complete variable domain is DSGVTQTPKHLITATGQRVTLRCSPRSGDLSVYWYQQSLDQGLQFLIQYYNGEERAKGNILERFSAQQFPDLHSELNLSSLELGDSALYFCASSPLAGRAYGYTFGSGTRLTVV.

This chain uses TRBV6-5 with TRBJ1-2; the D is unclear. V lost 8 bases and J lost 4, with 14 bases in between. Germline V CDR1 and CDR2: MNHEY, SVGAGI. CDR3 size: 13 residues. CDR3 DNA sequence: TGTGCCAGCTCGGGGATCGGGAGCTATGGCTACACCTTC. Its protein is CASSGIGSYGYTF.

The chain joins TRBV19 to TRBJ2-3; 8 bases map to TRBD1. V lost 1 base, J lost 6 bases, and 6 bases stayed unmatched. The CDR3 has 15 amino acids. Germline CDR1 reads LNHDA; CDR2 reads SQIVND (reference sequence). The CDR3 DNA sequence: TGTGCCAGTAGTATAGGCCCAGGGGGCTCGGATACGCAGTATTTT. Its protein is CASSIGPGGSDTQYF. Combining the CDR3 with reference TRBV19 and TRBJ2-3 gives the whole variable domain DGGITQSPKYLFRKEGQNVTLSCEQNLNHDAMYWYRQDPGQGLRLIYYSQIVNDFQKGDIAEGYSVSREKKESFPLTVTSAQKNPTAFYLCASSIGPGGSDTQYFGPGTRLTVL.

The V call is TRBV5-8, the J call TRBJ1-4, with unresolved D. This CDR3 region has 15 residues. Germline V gene data show CDR1 as SGHTS and CDR2 as YDEGEE. Trimming pared 2 bases from V and 5 bases from J, leaving 13 bases between. CDR3 DNA: TGTGCCAGCAGCTTTTGGGGAACTACAAATGAAAAACTGTTTTTT. The encoded protein is CASSFWGTTNEKLFF.

This clone has a single count. The chain recombines TRBV30 with TRBJ1-2, with D tentatively TRBD1 (5 bases). The V end was cut by 2 bases, the J end by 7 bases, with 14 bases between. The CDR3 has 13 amino acids. CDR1 and CDR2 from the germline V gene are GTSNPN and SVGIG (reference sequence). CDR3 region: CAWSSGYLGGYTF. The CDR3 DNA reads as TGTGCCTGGAGTTCAGGGTATTTAGGTGGCTACACCTTC.

The chain is built from TRBV9 and TRBJ2-5; 8 bases agree with TRBD2. J lost 2 bases, V lost 2 bases, and 5 bases had no gene match. Germline V gives CDR1 SGDLS, CDR2 YYNGEE. This CDR3 comprises 15 residues. CDR3 sequence: CASSVGGGIQETQYF. The CDR3 DNA is TGTGCCAGCAGCGTTGGCGGGGGGATTCAAGAGACCCAGTACTTC.

This clone was observed once. J is TRBJ1-5 and V is TRBV2, with 10 bases identical to TRBD1. Germline V gene data show CDR1 as SNHLY and CDR2 as FYNNEI. V shed 5 bases and J 5 bases; nucleotides not matched to a gene: 12. The CDR3 length is 17 residues. The CDR3 protein is CASSNGDRGFGDQPQHF. CDR3 DNA sequence: TGTGCCAGCAGTAATGGGGACAGGGGATTTGGGGATCAGCCCCAGCATTTT.

The chain combines TRBV7-8 with TRBJ2-5; 11 nucleotides agree with TRBD2. The trim removed 4 bases at V and 1 base at J, leaving 2 bases unmatched. The CDR3 length is 15 residues. The V gene's germline CDR1 is SGHVS and CDR2 FQNEAQ. Written as DNA, the CDR3 is TGTGCCAGCAGCTATAGCGGGGGGGTCCAAGAGACCCAGTACTTC. It is translated as CASSYSGGVQETQYF.

The rearrangement links TRBV15 to TRBJ1-4, with D unresolved. Germline loops: CDR1 LNHNV, CDR2 YYDKDF (reference sequence). The CDR3 totals 15 residues. The V gene lost 3 bases and the J gene lost 0 bases, with 8 bases spanning the gap. CDR3: CATSRTAATNEKLFF. The CDR3 DNA reads as TGTGCCACCAGCAGGACGGCCGCAACTAATGAAAAACTGTTTTTT.

This chain uses TRBV18 with TRBJ2-1; 9 positions agree with TRBD2. J was trimmed by 0 bases and V by 4 bases; bases with no gene match: 4. This CDR3 spans 16 amino acids. Germline CDR1 reads KGHSH; CDR2 reads LQKENI. The CDR3 reads CASSQPGLASYNEQFF. DNA for the CDR3: TGTGCCAGCTCACAACCGGGACTAGCCTCCTACAATGAGCAGTTCTTC.

The chain employs TRBV5-6 and TRBJ1-2, with D possibly TRBD1 on 6 matching bases. From germline, CDR1 is SGHDT and CDR2 YYEEEE. The V end was cut by 4 bases, the J end by 4 bases, with 11 bases between. The CDR3 contains 13 residues. CDR3 residues: CASSQGGSYGYTF. The CDR3 DNA reads as TGTGCCAGCAGCCAAGGGGGGAGCTATGGCTACACCTTC.

The chain combines TRBV27 with TRBJ1-5, with D maybe TRBD1 (5 bases). Germline CDR1 MNHEY, CDR2 SMNVEV (reference sequence). Trimming removed 2 bases at V and 3 bases at J, with 14 bases between. The CDR3 contains 16 residues. In nucleotides, the CDR3 is TGTGCCAGCAGTTTAGACCCTTGGGGCAACAATCAGCCCCAGCATTTT. Protein: CASSLDPWGNNQPQHF.

This clone occurred a few times. V and J are TRBV15 and TRBJ2-2; 8 bases line up with TRBD2. The CDR3 extends over 15 amino acids. V lost 9 bases, J lost 3 bases, and 9 bases stayed unmatched. Per germline, CDR1 LNHNV and CDR2 YYDKDF (reference sequence). CDR3 amino acids: CATSEAGADTGELFF. The CDR3 nucleotides are TGTGCCACTTCCGAAGCGGGGGCCGACACCGGGGAGCTGTTTTTT. Full variable domain (outside the CDR3, taken from reference TRBV15 and TRBJ2-2): DAMVIQNPRYQVTQFGKPVTLSCSQTLNHNVMYWYQQKSSQAPKLLFHYYDKDFNNEADTPDNFQSRRPNTSFCFLDIRSPGLGDTAMYLCATSEAGADTGELFFGEGSRLTVL.

The rearrangement uses TRBV18 and TRBJ2-7; no clear D. V lost 3 bases, J lost 7 bases, and 10 bases lay in between. The CDR3 consists of 12 residues. Per germline, CDR1 KGHSH and CDR2 LQKENI. The CDR3 DNA is TGTGCCAGCTCACCGAAAGCCGGGGAGCAGTACTTC. Translated, it gives CASSPKAGEQYF.

V gene TRBV7-6 combines with J gene TRBJ2-2; no clear D. This CDR3 has 15 amino acids. Trimming shortened V by 1 base and J by 5 bases, and 11 bases separated the two germline ends. CDR1 is SGHVS, CDR2 FNYEAQ, per germline. The CDR3 region is CASSLDGVWTGELFF. In DNA form, the CDR3 reads TGTGCCAGCAGCTTAGATGGTGTGTGGACCGGGGAGCTGTTTTTT.

The chain combines TRBV27 with TRBJ2-7; a weak D match, TRBD1 (5 bases). The CDR3 totals 13 residues. Germline CDR1 and CDR2: MNHEY and SMNVEV (reference sequence). Trimming cost V 6 bases and J 9 bases, with 18 bases left between them. The CDR3 reads CASSPRGLFGQYF. In nucleotides, the CDR3 is TGTGCCAGCAGCCCTAGGGGCCTTTTCGGGCAGTACTTC.

The genes are TRBV15 and TRBJ2-1, with a weak D call TRBD1 (6 bases). Germline V gives CDR1 LNHNV, CDR2 YYDKDF (reference sequence). The CDR3 is 18 amino acids. V was shortened by 1 base and J by 2 bases, with 18 bases between the two germline ends. The CDR3: CATSRVLRDRRPYNEQFF. CDR3 sequence (DNA): TGTGCCACCAGCAGAGTTCTTCGTGACAGGAGACCCTACAATGAGCAGTTCTTC.